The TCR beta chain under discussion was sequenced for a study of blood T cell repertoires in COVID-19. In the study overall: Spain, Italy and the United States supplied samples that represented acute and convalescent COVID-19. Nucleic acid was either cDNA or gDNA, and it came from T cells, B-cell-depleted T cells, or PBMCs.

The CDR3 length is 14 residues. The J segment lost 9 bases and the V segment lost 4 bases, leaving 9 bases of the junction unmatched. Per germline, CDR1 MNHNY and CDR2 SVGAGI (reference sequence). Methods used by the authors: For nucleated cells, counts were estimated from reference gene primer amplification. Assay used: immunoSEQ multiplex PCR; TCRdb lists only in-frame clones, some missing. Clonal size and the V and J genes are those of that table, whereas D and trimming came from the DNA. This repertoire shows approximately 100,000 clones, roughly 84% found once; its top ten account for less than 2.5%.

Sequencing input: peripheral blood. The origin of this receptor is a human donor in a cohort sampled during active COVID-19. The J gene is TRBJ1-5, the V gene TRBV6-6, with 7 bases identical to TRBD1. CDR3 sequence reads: CASSSPGQPVPQHF. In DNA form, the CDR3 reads TGTGCCAGCAGTTCCCCGGGACAGCCGGTGCCCCAGCATTTT.